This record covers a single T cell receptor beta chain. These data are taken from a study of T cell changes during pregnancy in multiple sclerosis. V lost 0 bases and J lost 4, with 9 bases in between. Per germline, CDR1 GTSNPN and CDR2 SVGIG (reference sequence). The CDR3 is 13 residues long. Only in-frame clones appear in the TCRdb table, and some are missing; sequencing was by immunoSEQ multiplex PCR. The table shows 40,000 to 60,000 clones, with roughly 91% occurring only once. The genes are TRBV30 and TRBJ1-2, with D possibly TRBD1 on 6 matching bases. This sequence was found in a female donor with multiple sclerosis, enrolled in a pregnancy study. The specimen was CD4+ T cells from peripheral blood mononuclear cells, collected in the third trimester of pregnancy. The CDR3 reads CAWSVRGGYGYTF. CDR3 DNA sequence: TGTGCCTGGAGTGTAAGGGGGGGCTATGGCTACACCTTC.